The 18 T cell receptor beta chains reported below all come from one sample, sequenced in a study of T and B cells in COVID-19 patients. TRB was amplified from about 250-500 ng of blood genomic DNA. TRB rearrangements were amplified by multiplex PCR with BIOMED2 TRB-A/B primers. TCRdb re-derived calls from the multiplex PCR reads in MiXCR, one entry per CDR3 protein. The repertoire holds about 14,000 distinct CDR3 sequences, with roughly 29% as singletons. Sequencing was carried out using blood. The source of these receptors is a human donor who had recovered from COVID-19.

This clonotype has just one count. Given a much more abundant clone one base away, this may be a read error. CDR3 in DNA: TGTGCCAGTAGTATCGACCAGATGGCAACTAATGAAAAACTGTTTTTT. Its translation is CASSIDQMATNEKLFF. The chain recombines TRBV19 with TRBJ1-4; D is undetermined. V gave up 3 bases and J gave up 0 bases, with 11 bases separating them. This CDR3 comprises 16 residues. From germline, CDR1 is LNHDA and CDR2 SQIVND (reference sequence).

V is TRBV5-1 and J is TRBJ2-7; 8 bases map to TRBD1. The CDR3 has 13 amino acids. J was trimmed by 5 bases and V by 4 bases; bases with no gene match: 5. CDR1 is SGHRS and CDR2 is YFSETQ in the germline V gene. The DNA of the CDR3 is TGCGCCAGCAGCCGGACAGGGACCCACGAGCAGTACTTC. Protein: CASSRTGTHEQYF.

The chain employs TRBV6-2 or TRBV6-3 and TRBJ2-7, with TRBD2 matching 8 bases. Germline V gene lookup returns CDR1 MNHEY and CDR2 SVGEGT. The CDR3 contains 14 residues. After removal of 2 bases from V and 9 bases from J, the junction contained 9 bases not matched to a gene. As DNA, the CDR3 is TGTGCCAGCAGTTACAATCTAGCGGGCTCCGGGCAGTACTTC. Protein sequence: CASSYNLAGSGQYF.

This clonotype was seen only a few times. The rearrangement links TRBV19 to TRBJ1-2, with D possibly matching TRBD1 (6 bases). The CDR3 covers 13 residues. The V and J ends lost 4 bases and 5 bases respectively, with 11 bases between them. Germline V gene lookup returns CDR1 LNHDA and CDR2 SQIVND (reference sequence). CDR3 sequence: CASSRGQVYGYTF. In nucleotides, the CDR3 is TGTGCCAGTAGTAGGGGACAAGTATATGGCTACACCTTC. Looking up the rest from reference TRBV19 and TRBJ1-2 gives the full variable domain: DGGITQSPKYLFRKEGQNVTLSCEQNLNHDAMYWYRQDPGQGLRLIYYSQIVNDFQKGDIAEGYSVSREKKESFPLTVTSAQKNPTAFYLCASSRGQVYGYTFGSGTRLTVV.

The rearrangement uses TRBV20-1 and TRBJ2-5; D is uncertain. The CDR3 length is 11 residues. Trimming took 5 bases from V and 3 from J, leaving 7 bases between them. CDR1 is DFQATT and CDR2 is SNEGSKA in the germline V gene (reference sequence). This chain's CDR3 is CSAAQEETQYF. CDR3 DNA sequence: TGCAGTGCTGCCCAAGAAGAGACCCAGTACTTC.

The table lists this clonotype with a few counts. The chain has TRBV30 and TRBJ2-2, with D uncertain. The CDR3 is made up of 15 amino acids. CDR1 and CDR2 (germline): GTSNPN, SVGIG (reference sequence). V lost 6 bases and J 0 bases, leaving 14 bases between the germline ends. CDR3 bases: TGTGCCTGCCCATCCCCGGGCTCGAACACCGGGGAGCTGTTTTTT. It translates to CACPSPGSNTGELFF.

To note about this clonotype: A much larger clone lies one base from this, so it may be a read error. The chain employs TRBV19 and TRBJ2-7; D may be TRBD1 or TRBD2 (5 bases each). This CDR3 is built from 15 residues. Germline V gene data show CDR1 as LNHDA and CDR2 as SQIVND (reference sequence). The chain's CDR3 is CASSISSAGTREQHF. The CDR3 bases are TGTGCCAGTAGTATTTCGAGTGCAGGGACGCGCGAGCAGCACTTC.

This sequence joins TRBV10-3 and TRBJ2-5; D ambiguous. V dropped 5 bases and J dropped 5 bases, with 6 bases sitting between them. Germline values: CDR1 ENHRY, CDR2 SYGVKD. The CDR3 runs 11 residues. The CDR3 here is CAISNGETQYF. In DNA form, the CDR3 reads TGTGCCATCAGTAACGGGGAGACCCAGTACTTC.

J is TRBJ1-5 and V is TRBV19, with 9 bases matching TRBD1. The CDR3 totals 17 residues. CDR1 is LNHDA and CDR2 is SQIVND in the germline V gene (reference sequence). J lost 2 bases, V lost 5 bases, and 10 bases had no gene match. The CDR3 DNA reads TGTGCCAGTAGTTCAATACAGGGGGCGGGCGGCAATCAGCCCCAGCATTTT. Protein sequence: CASSSIQGAGGNQPQHF.

This clonotype has just a few counts. The chain recombines TRBV30 with TRBJ1-1, with no clear D. Looked up from germline, CDR1 is GTSNPN and CDR2 is SVGIG (reference sequence). Trimming pared 4 bases from V and 1 base from J, leaving 7 bases between. The CDR3 extends over 12 amino acids. Here the CDR3 reads CAWTHSNTEAFF. CDR3 bases: TGTGCCTGGACTCACTCGAACACTGAAGCTTTCTTT.

The J gene is TRBJ2-2, the V gene TRBV6-4; D might be TRBD1 (6 bases). The germline gives CDR1 MRHNA, CDR2 SNTAGT. CDR3 size: 18 residues. The V gene lost 5 bases and the J gene lost 1 base, with 20 bases spanning the gap. In DNA form, the CDR3 reads TGTGCCAGCAGTTACGCCGGGACAATGAGGATGAACACCGGGGAGCTGTTTTTT. Protein product: CASSYAGTMRMNTGELFF.

This chain connects TRBV20-1 to TRBJ2-3; perhaps TRBD2 as D (5 bases). V was shortened by 6 bases and J by 1 base, with 11 bases between the two germline ends. Germline V gene sequence: CDR1 DFQATT, CDR2 SNEGSKA (reference sequence). CDR3 length equals 13 residues. In nucleotides, the CDR3 is TGCAGTGCAAGTGGAGGTGGCACAGATACGCAGTATTTT. Its protein product is CSASGGGTDTQYF.

This clonotype is labeled medium-sized (0.01 to 0.1%). The V gene is TRBV6-5, the J gene TRBJ1-5; 8 positions match TRBD1. CDR3 size: 15 residues. V was clipped by 8 bases and J by 2 bases; unmatched bases: 8. Per the germline V gene, CDR1 is MNHEY and CDR2 is SVGAGI. The DNA for the CDR3 is TGTGCCAGCGCCCCGGACAGGGAGGGCAATCAGCCCCAGCATTTT. It yields the protein CASAPDREGNQPQHF.

This clonotype occurred a few times. The chain links TRBV18 to TRBJ2-5; D tentatively fits TRBD1 or TRBD2 (5 bases each). Germline assignment: CDR1 KGHSH and CDR2 LQKENI. V was pared by 3 bases and J by 5 bases, with 13 bases between. The CDR3 is 14 amino acids. Here the CDR3 DNA reads TGTGCCAGCTCACCTTCTGGGGGAGTTGAGACCCAGTACTTC. Translated: CASSPSGGVETQYF.

In regard to this clonotype: This may come from a read error, since a much larger clone is one base off. V gene TRBV7-2 combines with J gene TRBJ1-2, with a tentative D call TRBD1 (5 bases). CDR1 is SGHTA and CDR2 is FQGNSA in the germline V gene. The CDR3 loop spans 14 amino acids. Between the trimmed V and J ends, which lost 5 bases and 6 bases, there was a span of 16 bases. The CDR3 nucleotides read TGTGCCAGCAGCATGGGGAGGGGTACGGATGGCTACACCTTC. It specifies CASSMGRGTDGYTF.

By share of the sample, this clonotype is medium-sized. The genes are TRBV19 and TRBJ2-1; D ambiguous. Trimming took 3 bases from V and 6 from J, leaving 15 bases between them. Per the germline V gene, CDR1 is LNHDA and CDR2 is SQIVND (reference sequence). CDR3 length: 15 amino acids. The CDR3 sequence: CASSMTGPQGNEQFF. For the CDR3, the DNA is TGTGCCAGTAGTATGACCGGACCCCAAGGCAATGAGCAGTTCTTC.

This clonotype was observed many times. The chain links TRBV6-2 or TRBV6-3 to TRBJ2-2; TRBD1 agrees at 7 bases. Germline V lookup: CDR1 MNHEY, CDR2 SVGEGT. J gave up 3 bases and V 10 bases, and 5 bases lay outside the gene matches. This CDR3 region has 13 residues. The CDR3 reads CATGQAHTGELFF. The DNA of the CDR3 is TGTGCCACCGGACAGGCCCACACCGGGGAGCTGTTTTTT.

This clonotype was seen only a few times. The chain recombines TRBV10-3 with TRBJ2-5; 7 positions match TRBD1. The CDR3 is 13 residues long. The trim removed 7 bases at V and 1 base at J, leaving 3 bases unmatched. Germline-derived CDR1 and CDR2 are ENHRY and SYGVKD. In nucleotides, the CDR3 is TGTGCCATCACCCGGGACAGCCAAGAGACCCAGTACTTC. Translation: CAITRDSQETQYF.